The source of this T cell receptor beta chain is a study of blood T cells in healthy people across ages (dated by TCRdb to the mid-2010s). Some background on the complete study: In model experiments, template switching captured about one uniquely barcoded TCR beta cDNA molecule for every two T cells. The donors were split into four age groups: young (average around 15 years), middle-aged (about 40), aged (more than 60) and long-lived (about 82). The study measured age-related changes in TCR beta repertoire diversity using deep sequencing normalized with unique cDNA molecular identifiers. Donors of different ages were randomly distributed across sequencing lanes to avoid experimental bias. The study analyzed two additional independent replicas of 1 million unique cDNA reads from the same blood draw for two donors, one aged 18 to 30 and one aged 80 or older. General conclusions and limits of the study: Observed TCR beta diversity per million T cells fell roughly linearly with age, and a significant reduction was already apparent by age approximately 41. Donor CMV infection status was unknown, potentially confounding age-related changes in expanded clonotypes. Estimates of total diversity based on one million sequenced T cells were regarded as lower bounds and as underestimates. Bulk unsorted PBMC profiling prevented conclusive comparison of naive and antigen-experienced compartments. Compared with the aged group, more naive CD4+ T cells, fewer expanded clones and increased TCR diversity were shown by the long-lived group, suggesting age selection. The percentage of naive T cells measured by flow cytometry correlated strongly with observed TCR beta diversity.

Systemically healthy Caucasian individuals from Russia, 39 in total and aged roughly 6 to 90 years, were included as donors. About 10 milliliters of peripheral blood were drawn from each donor into EDTA-treated Vacutainer tubes. Ficoll-Paque density-gradient centrifugation was used to isolate PBMCs, with at least 6 million per sample. Trizol reagent was used to extract total RNA from PBMCs, with at least 6 micrograms per sample. For every donor, an aliquot of PBMCs went through flow cytometry to measure the percentages of naive CD45RAhigh/CD27high T cells. Library construction relied on 5' RACE. Sequenced on an Illumina HiSeq 2500. A second about 7 to 12 cycle PCR used a sample-barcoded 5' primer and a J-beta primer mix. A template-switch 5' adaptor carrying 12 random nucleotides introduced a unique molecular identifier onto each TCR beta cDNA molecule. At least 3 million CDR3-containing paired-end reads were obtained from each sample. The Mint cDNA synthesis kit, primed by a TRBC-specific oligonucleotide, was used to synthesize first-strand cDNA from all RNA. After uracil-DNA glycosylase treatment, a first 18-cycle PCR used universal primers M1SS and BC2_uni_R on all cDNA. The source study handled its data this way. For normalization, 1 million high-quality reads were randomly selected from each sample, with every read carrying a distinct molecular identifier. Reads sharing molecular identifiers were discarded rather than binned into consensus sequences. CDR3 identification, clonotype clustering and error correction used MiTCR with a Q25 quality threshold and the strictest error-elimination algorithm. A nonparametric unseen species model with Euler transformation was used to estimate a lower bound on total TCR beta diversity. TCRdb reprocessing: public reads trimmed at Q25 with fastp, clones called with MiXCR, in-frame beta chains kept. Identical CDR3 protein sequences are pooled into one entry, listed with their most common genes and DNA. TCRdb's processing, not the authors', yielded these V and J calls. The sample table records about 720,000 distinct CDR3 sequences; about 20% of these occur just once. Of the sample, under 25% is held by the ten largest clones.

As concerns this clonotype: The antigen this receptor binds is unknown. No qualities accompany the bases; no much larger clone lies one base away.

From the germline V gene (reference sequence), CDR1 is MNHNY and CDR2 is SVGAGI. Unmatched junction bases come to 2, with V trimmed by 6 bases and J by 2 bases. Including cysteine and phenylalanine, the CDR3 has 13 amino acids. Only the CDR3 DNA is retained, 39 bases long and in frame from the first base. Material: blood. This chain joins TRBV6-6 to TRBJ2-7; TRBD2 agrees with 9 junctional bases. The sequence came from a man between 70 and 80 years old in good health. This receptor carries the CDR3 CASRLAGAYEQYF. The nucleotide sequence reads TGTGCCAGCAGACTAGCGGGTGCCTACGAGCAGTACTTC.